This record covers a single T cell receptor beta chain. Adults between about 18 and 89 years of age took part from 24 US areas. Participant-given clinical history determined each cohort assignment. The V end lost 10 bases, the J end lost 0 bases, and 10 bases lay between the germline ends. The length of the CDR3 is 13 residues. Per germline, CDR1 ENHRY and CDR2 SYGVKD. This record comes from a study of blood T cell repertoires in COVID-19. As for the study in general: Specimens from acute and convalescent COVID-19 originated in the United States, Italy and Spain. PBMCs, B-cell-depleted T cells, or T cells were the source of the cDNA or gDNA that made up the material.

Profiling relied on immunoSEQ multiplex PCR, and the TCRdb table lists in-frame clones only, not all of them. The sample records some 200,000 clones, 82% being singletons. This chain links TRBV10-3 with TRBJ1-5; no clear D. Sequenced input: PBMCs or T cells enriched from blood (not recorded which). The TCR comes from a woman aged 60-70 years with acute COVID-19. The chain's CDR3 is CATNRGSNQPQHF. In nucleotides, the CDR3 is TGTGCCACCAATCGGGGTAGCAATCAGCCCCAGCATTTT.